Presented here are 2 T cell receptor beta chains from one specimen sequenced in a study of blood T cell repertoires in COVID-19. Repertoires were generated with immunoSEQ multiplex PCR, while TCRdb's copy carries only in-frame clones and drops some. This sample has around 15,000 clones, with less than 85% found just once. The sequencing sample was made of peripheral blood. The receptors originated from a man aged 35 to 55 with active or convalescent COVID-19.

The chain carries TRBV6-5 and TRBJ1-4, with D perhaps matching TRBD1 (6 bases). The CDR3 consists of 15 residues. From germline, CDR1 is MNHEY and CDR2 SVGAGI. Trimming stripped 6 bases from V and 6 bases from J, with 17 bases between. CDR3 residues: CASRSPPGADEKLFF. CDR3 nucleotides: TGTGCCAGCAGATCTCCTCCAGGGGCTGATGAAAAACTGTTTTTT.

This chain connects TRBV5-1 to TRBJ2-1; D possibly corresponds to TRBD1 (8 bases). The CDR3 is 16 residues long. Germline values: CDR1 SGHRS, CDR2 YFSETQ. V lost 2 bases and J 7 bases, leaving 19 bases between the germline ends. The CDR3 spells CASSFGAGQARNEQFF. The CDR3, as DNA: TGCGCCAGCAGCTTCGGAGCGGGACAGGCTCGGAATGAGCAGTTCTTC.